This T cell receptor beta chain stems from a study of T-cell memory formation after mild COVID-19. Study details: TCR clusters were largely donor specific. Study-wide results and limits: From day 15 to 85, contracting clones were balanced between CD4 and CD8, whereas later expanders leaned toward CD4+. Contracting CD4+ clones sat mainly in CM and EM; CD8+ in EMRA. Second-wave clones that peaked on day 37 lacked confirmed SARS-CoV-2 specificity.

The germline CDR1 and CDR2 sequences are SGDLS and YYNGEE. CDR3 length equals 14 residues. V was pared by 0 bases and J by 5 bases, with 11 bases between. TCRdb reprocessed the 5' RACE reads with MiXCR, giving one entry per CDR3 protein. The sample contains about 600,000 distinct CDR3 sequences, 20% to 25% of which appear only once. Details on this clonotype: Its specificity is not known.

The clonotype was recovered from an adult woman who had mild COVID-19 (a few samples of this study predate the infection). Cell type and time point are not known. The sequencing sample was made of PBMCs or a T cell subset sorted from them (not recorded which). The chain joins TRBV9 to TRBJ1-2; no firm D call. As DNA, the CDR3 is TGTGCCAGCAGCGTAGGCCGGGGTGATTATGGCTACACCTTC. It codes for CASSVGRGDYGYTF.